The text below deals with one TCR beta chain. It has no known antigen specificity. Base-call qualities are not available, and no considerably larger clone is one nucleotide away. This record comes from a study of blood T cell repertoires in COVID-19 (dated by TCRdb to 2018 to 2020). General notes on the study: Samples from collaborators originated in the United States, Italy and Spain and spanned both the acute and convalescent phases of COVID-19. The dataset comprised deeply sampled blood TCRbeta repertoires from subjects exposed to, actively infected with, or recovered from COVID-19. The material from the prospective study consisted of cDNA or gDNA derived from T cells, B-cell-depleted T cells, or PBMCs. A de-identified subject ID, COVID-19 status, age in years and sex were almost always included in the sample metadata. Samples came from the ongoing ImmuneRACE study (first 160 participants) plus 1,254 subjects from 6 global collaborators. The repertoires were released in a freely available public database intended as a resource for research on the immune response to SARS-CoV-2. Where available, HLA class I and class II types were obtained from metadata supplied by the sample provider rather than from assay-based typing. General findings and caveats noted by the study authors: Clinical and demographic metadata were provided uncurated, with the amount varying by source and participant.

Each collaborating institution followed its own protocols to collect whole blood in K2EDTA tubes. For TCRbeta analysis, collaborators shipped samples as frozen whole blood, isolated PBMCs, or DNA extracted from either of those sample types. V trim: 1 base; J trim: 4 bases; unmatched bases: 1. The germline V gene gives CDR1 as KGHSH and CDR2 as LQKENI. Its CDR3 holds 14 amino acids, cysteine through phenylalanine. The kept DNA is CDR3 alone, 42 bases in frame from the first base. TCRbeta CDR3 regions were amplified from genomic DNA by means of the immunoSEQ Assay, a bias-controlled multiplex PCR. In the authors' own workflow: The number of nucleated cells in each sample was estimated from the amplification of reference gene primers within the assay. To quantify the absolute abundance of each unique TCRbeta CDR3 rearrangement, sequence reads were collapsed and filtered. For each sample, productive Simpson clonality was calculated as the square root of Simpson's diversity index over productive rearrangements. TCRdb holds this immuneACCESS table with in-frame rearrangements only. Some clones are missing; in checked studies, unresolved V genes explain under half, and the rest has no known cause. Clonal size and the V and J genes are those of that table, whereas D and trimming came from the DNA. The sample table lists 99,000 or so clones, about 87% of them with a count of one. Of the sample, over 12% is held by the ten largest clones.

The receptor's source is a man in his fifties or sixties with acute or convalescent COVID-19. This receptor chain uses TRBV18 and TRBJ2-7; 10 central nucleotides agree with TRBD1. The sample was peripheral blood. The CDR3 region reads CASSPLGQGYEQYF. The DNA sequence follows: TGTGCCAGCTCACCACTGGGACAGGGGTACGAGCAGTACTTC. Full variable domain (CDR3 extended with the reference TRBV18 and TRBJ2-7 proteins): NAGVMQNPRHLVRRRGQEARLRCSPMKGHSHVYWYRQLPEEGLKFMVYLQKENIIDESGMPKERFSAEFPKEGPSILRIQQVVRGDSAAYFCASSPLGQGYEQYFGPGTRLTVT.